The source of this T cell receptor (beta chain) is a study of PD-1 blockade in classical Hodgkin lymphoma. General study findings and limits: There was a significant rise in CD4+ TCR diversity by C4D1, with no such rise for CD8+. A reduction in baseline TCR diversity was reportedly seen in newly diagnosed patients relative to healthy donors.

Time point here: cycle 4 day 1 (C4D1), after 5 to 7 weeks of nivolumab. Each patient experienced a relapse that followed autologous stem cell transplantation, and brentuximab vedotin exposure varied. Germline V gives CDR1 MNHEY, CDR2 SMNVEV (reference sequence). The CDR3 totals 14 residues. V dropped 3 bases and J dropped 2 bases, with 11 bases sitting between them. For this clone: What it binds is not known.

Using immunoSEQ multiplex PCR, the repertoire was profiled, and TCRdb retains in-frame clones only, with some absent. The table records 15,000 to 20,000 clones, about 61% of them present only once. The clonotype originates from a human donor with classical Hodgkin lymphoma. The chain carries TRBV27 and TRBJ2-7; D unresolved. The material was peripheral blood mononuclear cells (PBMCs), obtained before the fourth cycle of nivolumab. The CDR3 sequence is CASSLLGITYEQYF. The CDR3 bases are TGTGCCAGCAGTTTGCTGGGGATCACCTACGAGCAGTACTTC.